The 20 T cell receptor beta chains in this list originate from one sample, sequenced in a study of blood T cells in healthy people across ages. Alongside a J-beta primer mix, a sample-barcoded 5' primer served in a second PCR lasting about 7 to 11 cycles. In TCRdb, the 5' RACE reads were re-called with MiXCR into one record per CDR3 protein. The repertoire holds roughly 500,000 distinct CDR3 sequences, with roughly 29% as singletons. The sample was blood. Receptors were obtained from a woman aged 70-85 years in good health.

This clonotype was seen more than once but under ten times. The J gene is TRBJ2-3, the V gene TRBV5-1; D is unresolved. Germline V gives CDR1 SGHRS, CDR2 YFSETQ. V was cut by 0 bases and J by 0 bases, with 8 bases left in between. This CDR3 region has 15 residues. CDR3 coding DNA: TGCGCCAGCAGCTTGGAGACAAGTAGCACAGATACGCAGTATTTT. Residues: CASSLETSSTDTQYF.

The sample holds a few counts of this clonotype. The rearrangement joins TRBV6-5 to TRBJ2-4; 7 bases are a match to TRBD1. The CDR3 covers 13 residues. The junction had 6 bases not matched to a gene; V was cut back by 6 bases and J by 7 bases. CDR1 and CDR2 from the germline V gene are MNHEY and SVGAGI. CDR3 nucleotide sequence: TGTGCCAGCAGGAGGGACAGTCGCAACATTCAGTACTTC. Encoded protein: CASRRDSRNIQYF.

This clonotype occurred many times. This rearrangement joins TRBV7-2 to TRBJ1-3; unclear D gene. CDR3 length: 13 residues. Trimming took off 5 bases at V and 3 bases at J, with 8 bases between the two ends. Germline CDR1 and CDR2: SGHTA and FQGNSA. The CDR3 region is CASSPAFGNTIYF. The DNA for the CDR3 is TGTGCCAGCAGCCCGGCCTTTGGAAACACCATATATTTT.

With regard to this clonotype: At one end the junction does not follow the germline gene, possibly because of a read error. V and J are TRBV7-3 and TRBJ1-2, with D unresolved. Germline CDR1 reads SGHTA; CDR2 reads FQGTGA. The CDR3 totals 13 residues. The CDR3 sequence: CASSLSSGDGYTF. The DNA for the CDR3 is TGCGCCAGCAGCTTAAGTTCCGGGGATGGCTACACCTTC.

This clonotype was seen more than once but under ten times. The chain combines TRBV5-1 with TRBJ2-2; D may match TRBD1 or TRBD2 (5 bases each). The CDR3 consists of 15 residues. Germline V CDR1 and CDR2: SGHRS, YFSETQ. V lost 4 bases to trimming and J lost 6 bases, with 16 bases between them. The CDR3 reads CASSNPVQGAGELFF. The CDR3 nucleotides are TGCGCCAGCAGCAATCCCGTCCAGGGAGCCGGGGAGCTGTTTTTT.

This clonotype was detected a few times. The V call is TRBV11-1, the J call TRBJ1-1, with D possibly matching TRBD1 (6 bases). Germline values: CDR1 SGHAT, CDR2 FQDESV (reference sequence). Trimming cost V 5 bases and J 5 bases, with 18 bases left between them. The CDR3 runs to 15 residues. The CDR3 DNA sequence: TGTGCCAGCAGCCTAGTACAGGGAACAGCGACTGAAGCTTTCTTT. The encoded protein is CASSLVQGTATEAFF.

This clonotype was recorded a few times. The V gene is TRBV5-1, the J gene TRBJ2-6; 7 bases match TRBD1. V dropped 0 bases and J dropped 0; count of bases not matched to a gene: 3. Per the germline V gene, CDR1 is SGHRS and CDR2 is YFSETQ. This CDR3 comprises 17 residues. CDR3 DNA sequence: TGCGCCAGCAGCTTGGCTTCAGGGGGCTCTGGGGCCAACGTCCTGACTTTC. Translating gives CASSLASGGSGANVLTF.

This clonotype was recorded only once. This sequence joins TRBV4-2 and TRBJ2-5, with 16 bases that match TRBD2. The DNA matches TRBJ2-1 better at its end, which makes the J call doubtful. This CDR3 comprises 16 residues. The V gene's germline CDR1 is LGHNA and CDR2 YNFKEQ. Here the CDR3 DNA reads TGTGCCAGCAGCCCCGGGACTAGCGGGGGGGCTAATGAGCAGTTCTTC. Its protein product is CASSPGTSGGANEQFF.

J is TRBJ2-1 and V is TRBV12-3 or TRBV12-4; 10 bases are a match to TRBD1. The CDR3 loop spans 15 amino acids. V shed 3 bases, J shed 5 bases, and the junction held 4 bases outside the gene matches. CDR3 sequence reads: CASSFGGTGDNEQFF. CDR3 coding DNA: TGTGCCAGCAGTTTTGGCGGGACAGGGGACAATGAGCAGTTCTTC.

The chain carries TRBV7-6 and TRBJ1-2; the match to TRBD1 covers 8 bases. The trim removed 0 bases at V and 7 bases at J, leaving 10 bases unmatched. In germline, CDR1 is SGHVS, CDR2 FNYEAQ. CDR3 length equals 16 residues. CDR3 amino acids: CASSLARTGRIGGYTF. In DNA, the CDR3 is TGTGCCAGCAGCTTAGCGCGGACAGGGCGGATAGGTGGCTACACCTTC.

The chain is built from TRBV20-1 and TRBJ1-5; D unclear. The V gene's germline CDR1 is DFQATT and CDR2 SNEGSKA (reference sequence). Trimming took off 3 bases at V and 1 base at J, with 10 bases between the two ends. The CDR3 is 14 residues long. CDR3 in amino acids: CSASHGLSNQPQHF. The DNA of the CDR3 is TGCAGTGCTAGTCATGGACTGAGCAATCAGCCCCAGCATTTT.

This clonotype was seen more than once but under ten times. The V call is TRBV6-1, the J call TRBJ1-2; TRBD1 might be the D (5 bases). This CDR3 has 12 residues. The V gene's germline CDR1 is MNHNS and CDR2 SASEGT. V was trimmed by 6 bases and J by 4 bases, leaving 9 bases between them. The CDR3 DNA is TGTGCCAGCAGGCCGACAGTCTATGGCTACACCTTC. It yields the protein CASRPTVYGYTF.

The CDR3 region is CSVEDRYGELFF. The CDR3 nucleotides read TGCAGCGTTGAAGATCGGTATGGGGAACTGTTTTTT. The chain uses TRBV29-1 and TRBJ1-4; D unclear. This CDR3 contains 12 residues. Germline V gene data show CDR1 as SQVTM and CDR2 as ANQGSEA. Between the trimmed V and J ends, which lost 0 bases and 12 bases, there was a span of 11 bases.

CDR3 in DNA: TGCAGCGTCCCATCCAGGACAGGGGTCACCGGGGAGCTGTTTTTT. The encoded protein is CSVPSRTGVTGELFF. This chain links TRBV29-1 with TRBJ2-2; 9 bases are a match to TRBD1. The CDR3 has 15 amino acids. Unmatched junction bases numbered 9, after V lost 6 bases and J lost 4 bases. The germline V gene has CDR1 SQVTM and CDR2 ANQGSEA.

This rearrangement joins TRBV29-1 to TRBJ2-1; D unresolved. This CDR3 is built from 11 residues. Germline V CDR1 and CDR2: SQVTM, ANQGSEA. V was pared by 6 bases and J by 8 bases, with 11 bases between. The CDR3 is CSVAKIDEQFF. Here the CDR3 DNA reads TGCAGCGTCGCCAAGATTGATGAGCAGTTCTTC.

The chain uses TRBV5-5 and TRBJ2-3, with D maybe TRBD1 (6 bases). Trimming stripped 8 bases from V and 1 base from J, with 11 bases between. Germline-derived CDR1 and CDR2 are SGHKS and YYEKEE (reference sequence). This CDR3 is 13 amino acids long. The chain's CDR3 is CASFRTGTDTQYF. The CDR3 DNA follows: TGTGCCAGTTTTCGGACAGGCACAGATACGCAGTATTTT.

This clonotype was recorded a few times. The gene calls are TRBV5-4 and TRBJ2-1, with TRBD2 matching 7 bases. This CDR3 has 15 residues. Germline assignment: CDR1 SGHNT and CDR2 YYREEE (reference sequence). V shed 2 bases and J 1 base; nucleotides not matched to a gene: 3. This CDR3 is CASSFVGGSYNEQFF. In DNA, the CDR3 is TGTGCCAGCAGCTTCGTGGGGGGGTCCTACAATGAGCAGTTCTTC. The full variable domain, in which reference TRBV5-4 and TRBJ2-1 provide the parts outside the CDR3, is ETGVTQSPTHLIKTRGQQVTLRCSSQSGHNTVSWYQQALGQGPQFIFQYYREEENGRGNFPPRFSGLQFPNYSSELNVNALELDDSALYLCASSFVGGSYNEQFFGPGTRLTVL.

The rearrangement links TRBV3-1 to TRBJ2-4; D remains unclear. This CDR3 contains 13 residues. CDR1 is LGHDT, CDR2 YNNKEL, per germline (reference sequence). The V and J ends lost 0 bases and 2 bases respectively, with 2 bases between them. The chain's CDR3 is CASSQDSKNIQYF. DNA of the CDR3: TGTGCCAGCAGCCAAGATTCCAAAAACATTCAGTACTTC.

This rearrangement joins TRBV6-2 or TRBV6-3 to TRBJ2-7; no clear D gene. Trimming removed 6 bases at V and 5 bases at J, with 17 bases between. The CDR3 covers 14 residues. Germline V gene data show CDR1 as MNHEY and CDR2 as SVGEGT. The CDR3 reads CASRRTAFSHEQYF. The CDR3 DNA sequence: TGTGCCAGCAGGAGGACCGCTTTTTCCCACGAGCAGTACTTC.

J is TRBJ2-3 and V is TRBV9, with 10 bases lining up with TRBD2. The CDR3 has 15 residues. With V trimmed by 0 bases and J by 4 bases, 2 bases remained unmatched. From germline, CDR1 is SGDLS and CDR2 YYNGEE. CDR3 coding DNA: TGTGCCAGCAGCGTAGTAGCGGGGGGCCCAGATACGCAGTATTTT. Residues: CASSVVAGGPDTQYF. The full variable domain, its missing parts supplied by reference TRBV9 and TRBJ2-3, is DSGVTQTPKHLITATGQRVTLRCSPRSGDLSVYWYQQSLDQGLQFLIQYYNGEERAKGNILERFSAQQFPDLHSELNLSSLELGDSALYFCASSVVAGGPDTQYFGPGTRLTVL.